The T cell receptor beta chain under discussion was sequenced for a study of blood T cell repertoires in COVID-19. Assay: immunoSEQ multiplex PCR; the TCRdb copy retains only in-frame clones and omits some. This table holds 25,000 to 35,000 clones, approximately 85% found once. Germline V gene data show CDR1 as SEHNR and CDR2 as FQNEAQ (reference sequence). The CDR3 covers 14 residues. Trimming stripped 5 bases from V and 5 bases from J, with 13 bases between. The clonotype was recovered from an elderly man with active COVID-19. The sequencing input was peripheral blood. V usage is TRBV7-9 and J usage is TRBJ1-5, with D possibly being TRBD1 (5 bases). The CDR3 loop reads CASSQRSGDQPQHF. The CDR3 DNA sequence: TGTGCCAGCAGCCAAAGGTCGGGGGATCAGCCCCAGCATTTT.